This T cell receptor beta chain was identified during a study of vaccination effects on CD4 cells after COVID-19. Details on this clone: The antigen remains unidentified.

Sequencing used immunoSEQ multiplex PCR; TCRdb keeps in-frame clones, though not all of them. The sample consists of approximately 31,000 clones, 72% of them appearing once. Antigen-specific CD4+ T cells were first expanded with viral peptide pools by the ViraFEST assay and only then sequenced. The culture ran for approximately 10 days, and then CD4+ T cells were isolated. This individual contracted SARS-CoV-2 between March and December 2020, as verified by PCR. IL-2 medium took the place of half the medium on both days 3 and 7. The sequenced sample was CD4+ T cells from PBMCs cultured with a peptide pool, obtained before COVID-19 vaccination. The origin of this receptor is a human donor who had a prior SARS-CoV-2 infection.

CDR3 sequence (DNA): TGTGCCAGCAGCCCGGGACAGGGACCCCTTGGGTACAATGAGCAGTTCTTC. Amino acids: CASSPGQGPLGYNEQFF. This sequence joins TRBV7-9 and TRBJ2-1, with 9 bases matching TRBD1. Unmatched junction bases numbered 12, after V lost 5 bases and J lost 4 bases. The CDR3 contains 17 residues. Per germline, CDR1 SEHNR and CDR2 FQNEAQ (reference sequence).